The clone carrying this T cell receptor (beta chain) appeared a few times. The antigen is unknown. V lost 2 bases, J lost 4 bases, and 10 bases lay in between. The CDR3 has 14 amino acids. CDR1 is LGHNA, CDR2 YSLEER, per germline. As TCR cDNA was made by 5'RACE template switching, a universal primer site and UMIs were added. MiXCR, applied by TCRdb to the 5' RACE reads, yields one record per CDR3 protein. The profile shows 300,000 or so distinct CDR3 sequences, approximately 13% of them singletons. This specimen comes from a study of T cells after yellow fever vaccination. The study's findings and limits: Of the clonotypes, a small share occurred in both CD4 and CD8 compartments. A secondary response was less intense yet reached its peak sooner, at day 5 versus 15. Post-booster repertoires contained most primary-vaccination clones again (96% CD4, roughly 90% CD8).

The rearrangement joins TRBV4-3 to TRBJ2-3; tentatively, D is TRBD1 (5 bases). The TCR comes from a man aged 25 to 40 who received the YFV17D yellow fever vaccine. Specimen: CD4+ T cells sorted from PBMCs, collected 45 days after the yellow fever booster vaccination. CDR3: CASSQRGTADTQYF. The CDR3 DNA reads TGCGCCAGCAGCCAAAGGGGAACGGCAGATACGCAGTATTTT.